This T cell receptor beta chain was captured in a study of blood T cell repertoires in COVID-19. Across the study: Samples came from the United States, Italy and Spain, spanning acute and convalescent COVID-19. From T cells, B-cell-depleted T cells, or PBMCs came the material, which was cDNA or gDNA.

Per the original data handling: Amplification of reference gene primers provided the estimated nucleated cell counts. Method: immunoSEQ multiplex PCR; TCRdb's copy keeps in-frame clones and lacks some. That table furnishes V, J and clone size, whereas the DNA furnished D and trimming. The sample yields 150,000 or so clones, approximately 91% seen once. Germline loops: CDR1 SGHVS, CDR2 FNYEAQ. V was pared by 1 base and J by 5 bases, with 14 bases between. CDR3 length equals 15 residues. Material: peripheral blood. The chain is built from TRBV7-6 and TRBJ1-1, with D possibly being TRBD1 (5 bases). This TCR came from a man younger than 35 with acute or convalescent COVID-19. The CDR3 loop reads CASSLGDTGVTEAFF. The CDR3 nucleotides read TGTGCCAGCAGCTTAGGTGATACGGGGGTTACTGAAGCTTTCTTT.